This T cell receptor (beta chain) was recorded in a study of OX40 agonist ivuxolimab in advanced cancers. Study-wide results and limits: Expanded clones tended on average to be more numerous among CD8+ T cells than CD4+.

V lost 5 bases, J lost 5 bases, and 19 bases lay in between. Germline CDR1 and CDR2: SGHVS and FQNEAQ. The CDR3 is 16 amino acids. Assay: immunoSEQ multiplex PCR; the TCRdb copy retains only in-frame clones and omits some. The data show about 90,000 clones, around 90% seen once. Details on this clone: Its target is unknown.

The input for sequencing was CD4+ or CD8+ T cells sorted from blood, taken in a trial of the OX40 agonist ivuxolimab. The TCR sequence derives from an adult with an advanced solid tumor such as melanoma, head and neck, liver or kidney cancer. The chain combines TRBV7-8 with TRBJ2-1, with a weak D call TRBD1 (6 bases). Here the CDR3 DNA reads TGTGCCAGCAGCCCCCGGACAGCCAGCCTTAACAATGAGCAGTTCTTC. This sequence encodes CASSPRTASLNNEQFF. Full variable domain (outside the CDR3, taken from reference TRBV7-8 and TRBJ2-1): GAGVSQSPRYKVAKRGQDVALRCDPISGHVSLFWYQQALGQGPEFLTYFQNEAQLDKSGLPSDRFFAERPEGSVSTLKIQRTQQEDSAVYLCASSPRTASLNNEQFFGPGTRLTVL.